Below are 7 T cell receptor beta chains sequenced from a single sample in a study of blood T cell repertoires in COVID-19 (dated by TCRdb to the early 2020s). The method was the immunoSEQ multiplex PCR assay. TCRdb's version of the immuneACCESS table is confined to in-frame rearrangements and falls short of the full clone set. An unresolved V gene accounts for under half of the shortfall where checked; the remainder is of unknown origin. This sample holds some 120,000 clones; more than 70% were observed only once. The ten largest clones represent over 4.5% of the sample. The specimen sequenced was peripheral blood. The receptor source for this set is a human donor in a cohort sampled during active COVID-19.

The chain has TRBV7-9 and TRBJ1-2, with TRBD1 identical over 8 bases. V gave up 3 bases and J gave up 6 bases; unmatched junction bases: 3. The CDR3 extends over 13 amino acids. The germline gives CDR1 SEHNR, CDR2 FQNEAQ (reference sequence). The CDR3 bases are TGTGCCAGCAGCTTTACAGGGGGTGATGGCTACACCTTC. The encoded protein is CASSFTGGDGYTF.

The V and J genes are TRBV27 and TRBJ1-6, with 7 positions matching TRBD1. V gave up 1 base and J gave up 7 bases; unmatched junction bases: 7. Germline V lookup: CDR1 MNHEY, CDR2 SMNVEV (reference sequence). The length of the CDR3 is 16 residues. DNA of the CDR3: TGTGCCAGCAGTTTATACGGCCAGGGGGGAAATTCACCCCTCCACTTT. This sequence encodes CASSLYGQGGNSPLHF.

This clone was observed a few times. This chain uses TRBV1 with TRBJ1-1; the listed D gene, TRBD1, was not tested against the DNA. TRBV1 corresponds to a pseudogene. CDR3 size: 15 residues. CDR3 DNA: TGCACCAGCAGCCGGGACAGGGGGCCCTGGTCTGAAGCTTTCTTT. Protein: CTSSRDRGPWSEAFF.

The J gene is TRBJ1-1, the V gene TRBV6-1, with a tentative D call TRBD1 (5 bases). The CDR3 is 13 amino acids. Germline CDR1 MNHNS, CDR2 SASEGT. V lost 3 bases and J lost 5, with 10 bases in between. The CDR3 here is CASSEGGWTEAFF. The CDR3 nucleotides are TGTGCCAGCAGTGAGGGGGGTTGGACTGAAGCTTTCTTT.

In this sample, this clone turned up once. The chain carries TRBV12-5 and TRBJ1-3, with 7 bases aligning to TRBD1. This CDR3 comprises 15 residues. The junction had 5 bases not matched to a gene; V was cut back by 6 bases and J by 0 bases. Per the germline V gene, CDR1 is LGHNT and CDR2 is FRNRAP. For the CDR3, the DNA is TGTGCTAGTGGCCCGGGACAGTCCTCTGGAAACACCATATATTTT. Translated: CASGPGQSSGNTIYF.

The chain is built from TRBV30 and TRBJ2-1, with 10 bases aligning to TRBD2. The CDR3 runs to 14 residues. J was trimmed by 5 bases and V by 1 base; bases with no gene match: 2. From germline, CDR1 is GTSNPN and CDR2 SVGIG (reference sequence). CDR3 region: CAWSGTSGHNEQFF. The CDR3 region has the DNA TGTGCCTGGAGTGGGACTAGCGGACACAATGAGCAGTTCTTC.

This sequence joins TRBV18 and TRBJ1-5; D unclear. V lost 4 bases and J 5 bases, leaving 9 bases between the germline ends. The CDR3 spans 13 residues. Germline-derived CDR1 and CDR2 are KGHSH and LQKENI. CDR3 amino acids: CASSQGDDQPQHF. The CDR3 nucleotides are TGTGCCAGCTCACAGGGAGATGATCAGCCCCAGCATTTT.